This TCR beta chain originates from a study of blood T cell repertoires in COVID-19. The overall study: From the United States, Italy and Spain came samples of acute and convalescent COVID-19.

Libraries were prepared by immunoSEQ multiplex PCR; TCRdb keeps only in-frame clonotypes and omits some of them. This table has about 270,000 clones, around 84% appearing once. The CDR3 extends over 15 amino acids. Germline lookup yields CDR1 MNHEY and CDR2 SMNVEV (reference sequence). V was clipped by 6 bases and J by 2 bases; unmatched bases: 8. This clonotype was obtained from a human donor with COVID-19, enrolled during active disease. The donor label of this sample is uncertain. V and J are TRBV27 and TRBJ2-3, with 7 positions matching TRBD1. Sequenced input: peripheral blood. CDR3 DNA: TGTGCCAGCAGGCCCGGGGACAGCCTCACAGATACGCAGTATTTT. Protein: CASRPGDSLTDTQYF.